The source of this TCR beta chain is a study of CD8+CD57+ T cells in acquired aplastic anemia (dated by TCRdb to about 2018). About the investigation overall: A mean of 3.2 ug of DNA, ranging from roughly 0.18 to 30 ug, was extracted from sorted CD4+ and CD8+ cells. Mean read counts for healthy donor samples were around 10 million for CD4+ cells and 11.0 million for CD8+ cells. Points the paper makes about the study in general: No significant difference in CD8+ Simpson's diversity was found between patients and healthy controls (P=0.060). Around 27 CD8+ CDR3 sequences were found in both patients and controls but appeared to be highly expressed in patients and within the immunodominant clones of the patients.

TCR repertoires of sorted CD4+ and CD8+ blood T cells from severe aplastic anemia patients and healthy subjects were deep-sequenced in the study. Ficoll-Paque density gradient centrifugation was used to isolate peripheral blood mononuclear cells. Before DNA extraction, CD4+ and CD8+ T cells were sorted with FACS or magnetic beads. Its CDR3 holds 14 amino acids, cysteine through phenylalanine. Only the CDR3 part of the read is kept: 42 bases, read in frame from the first base. V is reduced by 6 bases and J by 4 bases, leaving a spacing of 18 bases between them. Via the germline V gene, CDR1 is SQVTM and CDR2 ANQGSEA. Profiling of TCR beta VDJ combinations and CDR3 sequences used genomic DNA as the template. TCR repertoire sequencing was run on an Illumina HiSeq 2000. The source study handled its data this way. Repertoire assessment relied on Simpson's diversity index, CDR3 size and DJ length profiles, and TRBV/TRBJ rearrangement plots. The most abundant DNA sequence in the deep sequencing data was taken as the immunodominant clone. CDR3 amino acid sequences were screened for sharing across subjects and were compared with published repertoires and the VDJdb database. TCRdb redid the processing of the public reads, applying fastp at Q25 and MiXCR, and retained in-frame beta chains. Records with the same CDR3 protein are collapsed into one entry carrying the most frequent genes and DNA. The authors' filters were not applied to this entry. In all, the sample holds 100,000 to 150,000 distinct CDR3 sequences, and 48% of those were seen once. Under 3% of the sample belongs to the ten largest clones.

This clonotype has more than one count but fewer than ten. The antigen this receptor binds is unknown. No base quality values were provided; no much bigger clone lies one nucleotide off. The V and J segments used are TRBV29-1 and TRBJ1-1; a weak D assignment points to TRBD1 (5 bases agree). The specimen sequenced was sorted CD4+, CD8+, or CD8+CD57+ T cells (not recorded which) from PBMCs. This TCR came from a human donor in good health, serving as a control. The DNA reads TGCAGCGTGGGGCGTGGAACTGTGGGCACTGAAGCTTTCTTT. This is translated as CSVGRGTVGTEAFF.